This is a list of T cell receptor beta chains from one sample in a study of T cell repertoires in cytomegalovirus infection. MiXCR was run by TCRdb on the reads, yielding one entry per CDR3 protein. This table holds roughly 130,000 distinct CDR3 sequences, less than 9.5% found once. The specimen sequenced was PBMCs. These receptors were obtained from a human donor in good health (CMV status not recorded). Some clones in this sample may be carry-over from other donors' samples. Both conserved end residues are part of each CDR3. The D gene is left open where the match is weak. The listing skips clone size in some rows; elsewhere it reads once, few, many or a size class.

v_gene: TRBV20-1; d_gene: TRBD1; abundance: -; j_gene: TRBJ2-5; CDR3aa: CSARDSRGRETQYF; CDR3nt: TGCAGTGCTAGAGATTCCAGGGGGCGAGAGACCCAGTACTTC
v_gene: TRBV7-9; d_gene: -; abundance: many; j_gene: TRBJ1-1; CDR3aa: CASSLMTEREAFF; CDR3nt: TGTGCCAGCAGCTTAATGACCGAAAGAGAAGCTTTCTTT
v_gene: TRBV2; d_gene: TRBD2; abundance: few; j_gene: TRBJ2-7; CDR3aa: CASSEYGTSGAYEQYF; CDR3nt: TGTGCCAGCAGTGAATATGGGACTAGCGGTGCCTACGAGCAGTACTTC
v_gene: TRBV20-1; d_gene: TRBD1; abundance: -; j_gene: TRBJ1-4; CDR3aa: CSAGQGGEKLFF; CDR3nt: TGCAGTGCTGGACAGGGTGGGGAAAAACTGTTTTTT
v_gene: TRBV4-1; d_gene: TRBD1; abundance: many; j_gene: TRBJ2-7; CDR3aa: CASSPWTGVRNEQYF; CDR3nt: TGCGCCAGCAGCCCGTGGACAGGAGTTCGGAACGAGCAGTACTTC
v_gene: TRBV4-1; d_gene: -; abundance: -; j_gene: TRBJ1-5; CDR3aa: CASSQDLRQEYSNQPQHF; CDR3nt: TGCGCCAGCAGCCAAGATCTCCGACAGGAGTATAGCAATCAGCCCCAGCATTTT
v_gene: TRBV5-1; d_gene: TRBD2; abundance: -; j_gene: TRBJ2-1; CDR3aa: CASSLSSGGPNNEQFF; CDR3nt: TGCGCCAGCAGCTTGTCTAGCGGGGGCCCTAACAATGAGCAGTTCTTC
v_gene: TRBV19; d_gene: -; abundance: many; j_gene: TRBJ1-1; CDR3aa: CASTRWPTEAFF; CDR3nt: TGTGCCAGTACCCGTTGGCCCACTGAAGCTTTCTTT
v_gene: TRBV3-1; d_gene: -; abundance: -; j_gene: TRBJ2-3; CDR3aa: CASSQDSATDTQYF; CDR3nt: TGTGCCAGCAGCCAAGATTCCGCCACAGATACGCAGTATTTT
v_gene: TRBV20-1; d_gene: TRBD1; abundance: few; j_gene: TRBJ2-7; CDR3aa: CSPSGTGVFYEQYF; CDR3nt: TGCAGTCCAAGCGGGACAGGGGTTTTTTACGAGCAGTACTTC
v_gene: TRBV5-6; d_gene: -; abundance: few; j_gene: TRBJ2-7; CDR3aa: CASSLGLGFYEQYF; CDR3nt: TGTGCCAGCAGCTTGGGGCTAGGATTTTACGAGCAGTACTTC
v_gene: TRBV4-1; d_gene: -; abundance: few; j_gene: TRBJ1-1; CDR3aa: CASSQDERMINTEAFF; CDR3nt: TGCGCCAGCAGCCAAGATGAACGGATGATCAACACTGAAGCTTTCTTT
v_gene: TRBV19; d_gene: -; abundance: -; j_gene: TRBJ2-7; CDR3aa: CASSTRTTYEQYF; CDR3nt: TGTGCCAGTAGTACGAGGACCACCTACGAGCAGTACTTC
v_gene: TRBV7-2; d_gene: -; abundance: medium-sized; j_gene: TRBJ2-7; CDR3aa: CASSLKPALGLASTHYEQYF; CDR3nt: TGTGCCAGCAGCTTAAAGCCCGCCCTGGGCCTAGCGAGTACTCACTACGAGCAGTACTTC
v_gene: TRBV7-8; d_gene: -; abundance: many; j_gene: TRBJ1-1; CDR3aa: CASRQHNTEAFF; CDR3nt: TGTGCCAGCAGACAACACAACACTGAAGCTTTCTTT
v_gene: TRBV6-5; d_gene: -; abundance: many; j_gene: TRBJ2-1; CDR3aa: CASSYSRLAGNEQFF; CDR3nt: TGTGCCAGCAGTTACAGTCGCCTGGCGGGGAATGAGCAGTTCTTC
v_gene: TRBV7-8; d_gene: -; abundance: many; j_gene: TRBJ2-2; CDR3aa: CASSLVAVPGELFF; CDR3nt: TGTGCCAGCAGCTTAGTAGCTGTACCCGGGGAGCTGTTTTTT
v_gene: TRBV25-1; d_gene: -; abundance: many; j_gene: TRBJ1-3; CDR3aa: CASRAGNTIYF; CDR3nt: TGTGCCTCCAGGGCTGGAAACACCATATATTTT
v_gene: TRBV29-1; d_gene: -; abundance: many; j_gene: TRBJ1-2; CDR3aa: CSFRGLRYDGYTF; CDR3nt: TGCTCATTCCGGGGCCTTCGATACGATGGCTACACCTTC
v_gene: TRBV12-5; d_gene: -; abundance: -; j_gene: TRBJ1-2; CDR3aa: CASAEAGRQGYTF; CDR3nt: TGTGCTAGTGCAGAGGCCGGGCGACAGGGCTACACCTTC
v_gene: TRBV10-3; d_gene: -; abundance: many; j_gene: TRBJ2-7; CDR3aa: CAISELPHSYEQYF; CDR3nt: TGTGCCATCAGTGAGCTACCTCACTCCTACGAGCAGTACTTC